One and the same sample provided the 15 T cell receptor beta chains below, sequenced in a study of beta chain features in type 1 diabetes. The study reverse transcribed the entire isolated RNA, so it sequenced expressed TCRB transcripts. Only in-frame clones appear in the TCRdb table, and some are missing; sequencing was by immunoSEQ multiplex PCR. The sample lists about half a million clones; approximately 10% were seen once. Sequenced input: naive CD4+ T cells from blood. These receptors were taken from a woman younger than 30 in good health.

Comments on this clone: The sample has other DNA sequences that encode this CDR3 too. The chain links TRBV4-3 to TRBJ2-4; TRBD1 aligns across 7 bases. Germline lookup yields CDR1 LGHNA and CDR2 YSLEER. This CDR3 spans 16 amino acids. V trimming: 3 bases; J trimming: 1 base; junction bases outside the gene matches: 6. As DNA, the CDR3 is TGCGCCAGCAGCCAGGGACGACAGGGTGCCAAAAACATTCAGTACTTC. Translated, it gives CASSQGRQGAKNIQYF.

The table lists this clone with a few counts. The V call is TRBV7-6, the J call TRBJ2-3; 10 positions agree with TRBD1. The V gene's germline CDR1 is SGHVS and CDR2 FNYEAQ. The CDR3 runs 15 residues. Unmatched junction bases numbered 1, after V lost 3 bases and J lost 1 base. CDR3 sequence: CASSFGTGGTDTQYF. In nucleotides, the CDR3 is TGTGCCAGCAGCTTCGGGACAGGGGGCACAGATACGCAGTATTTT.

This clone has just a few counts. This rearrangement joins TRBV30 to TRBJ2-5; 11 nucleotides match TRBD2. With 4 bases clipped from V and 5 bases from J, the junction kept 3 bases outside the gene matches. The CDR3 runs 13 residues. Germline values: CDR1 GTSNPN, CDR2 SVGIG (reference sequence). CDR3 sequence reads: CAWKVAGGETQYF. CDR3 bases: TGTGCCTGGAAGGTAGCGGGAGGGGAGACCCAGTACTTC.

This clone has just a few counts. The chain uses TRBV4-3 and TRBJ1-1; TRBD1 aligns across 7 bases. Germline V gene lookup returns CDR1 LGHNA and CDR2 YSLEER. J lost 2 bases, V lost 1 base, and 4 bases had no gene match. The CDR3 is made up of 15 amino acids. CDR3 nucleotide sequence: TGCGCCAGCAGCCAAGGACGGACAGGAAACACTGAAGCTTTCTTT. As protein: CASSQGRTGNTEAFF.

The rearrangement joins TRBV18 to TRBJ2-5, with 10 nucleotides matching TRBD2. CDR1 KGHSH and CDR2 LQKENI come from the germline V gene. This CDR3 region has 15 residues. The trim removed 3 bases at V and 5 bases at J, leaving 6 bases unmatched. The CDR3 loop reads CASSPRGTSVETQYF. For the CDR3, the DNA is TGTGCCAGCTCACCGAGAGGGACTAGCGTGGAGACCCAGTACTTC.

This clone was seen more than once but under ten times. The CDR3 spells CASRAPGQDGYTF. DNA of the CDR3: TGTGCCAGCAGAGCTCCGGGACAGGACGGCTACACCTTC. V gene TRBV9 combines with J gene TRBJ1-2, with 8 bases matching TRBD1. With 5 bases clipped from V and 8 bases from J, the junction kept 8 bases outside the gene matches. The CDR3 is 13 residues long. Germline assignment: CDR1 SGDLS and CDR2 YYNGEE.

This clone was seen more than once but under ten times. V usage is TRBV7-9 and J usage is TRBJ2-2; D is uncertain. Trimming removed 5 bases from V and 12 bases from J, with 10 bases in between. CDR3 length equals 11 residues. Germline lookup yields CDR1 SEHNR and CDR2 FQNEAQ (reference sequence). CDR3 protein: CASSPHPKLFF. CDR3 nucleotides: TGTGCCAGCAGCCCCCACCCGAAGCTGTTTTTT.

The J gene is TRBJ2-7, the V gene TRBV6-6; D is possibly TRBD2 (6 bases). The CDR3 is 11 amino acids. In germline, CDR1 is MNHNY, CDR2 SVGAGI (reference sequence). V lost 8 bases, J lost 6 bases, and 11 bases lay in between. DNA for the CDR3: TGTGCCAGCTTGTCGGGAGTCGAGCAGTACTTC. Translating it yields CASLSGVEQYF.

In this sample, this clone turned up a few times. The chain uses TRBV5-1 and TRBJ2-1; 7 bases match TRBD1. CDR1 and CDR2 from the germline V gene are SGHRS and YFSETQ. Trimming removed 4 bases from V and 5 bases from J; junction bases left unmatched: 12. The CDR3 totals 16 residues. The CDR3 coding sequence is TGCGCCAGCAGCCCCCGGACAGGTGCAGATCACAATGAGCAGTTCTTC. Its translation: CASSPRTGADHNEQFF.

This clone was found a few times. The chain carries TRBV10-3 and TRBJ2-3; tentatively, D is TRBD1 (5 bases). CDR1 and CDR2 from the germline V gene are ENHRY and SYGVKD. The CDR3 covers 14 residues. The V and J ends lost 7 bases and 0 bases respectively, with 11 bases between them. In DNA, the CDR3 is TGTGCCATCAATTCGGCAGGGAGCACAGATACGCAGTATTTT. Translating it yields CAINSAGSTDTQYF.

This chain joins TRBV2 and TRBJ2-1; tentatively, D is TRBD2 (5 bases). Germline values: CDR1 SNHLY, CDR2 FYNNEI. This CDR3 is 12 amino acids long. V was pared by 6 bases and J by 6 bases, with 9 bases between. The CDR3: CASRDSFNEQFF. The CDR3 DNA reads TGTGCCAGCAGGGACTCGTTCAATGAGCAGTTCTTC.

The chain joins TRBV5-1 to TRBJ2-3; 11 positions match TRBD2. The CDR3 runs to 15 residues. The V gene end was trimmed by 4 bases and the J gene end by 3 bases; junction bases not matched to a gene: 4. Germline V gives CDR1 SGHRS, CDR2 YFSETQ. The CDR3 reads CASSIAGGTTDTQYF. CDR3 nucleotide sequence: TGCGCCAGCAGCATAGCGGGAGGGACGACAGATACGCAGTATTTT.

The V call is TRBV25-1, the J call TRBJ1-4; 10 bases fit TRBD1. Germline values: CDR1 MGHDK, CDR2 SYGVNS. CDR3 size: 17 residues. The ends lost 6 bases at V and 5 bases at J; junction bases unmatched: 12. The DNA for the CDR3 is TGTGCCAGCAGGGGACCGTTTCCGGGACAGGGGAATGAAAAACTGTTTTTT. Its translation is CASRGPFPGQGNEKLFF.

The V and J genes are TRBV4-1 and TRBJ1-2, with TRBD1 matching 7 bases. Unmatched junction bases numbered 8, after V lost 2 bases and J lost 8 bases. Per the germline V gene, CDR1 is MGHRA and CDR2 is YSYEKL. The CDR3 has 14 residues. The CDR3 region is CASSQPGTVYGYTF. The CDR3 DNA is TGCGCCAGCAGCCAACCCGGGACAGTCTACGGCTACACCTTC.

The rearrangement uses TRBV2 and TRBJ1-1; D ambiguous. V shed 6 bases and J shed 7 bases, with 15 bases lying between them. The CDR3 covers 13 residues. Germline V lookup: CDR1 SNHLY, CDR2 FYNNEI. CDR3 protein: CASSTILGNEAFF. The CDR3 nucleotides read TGTGCCAGCAGCACGATACTGGGTAATGAAGCTTTCTTT.